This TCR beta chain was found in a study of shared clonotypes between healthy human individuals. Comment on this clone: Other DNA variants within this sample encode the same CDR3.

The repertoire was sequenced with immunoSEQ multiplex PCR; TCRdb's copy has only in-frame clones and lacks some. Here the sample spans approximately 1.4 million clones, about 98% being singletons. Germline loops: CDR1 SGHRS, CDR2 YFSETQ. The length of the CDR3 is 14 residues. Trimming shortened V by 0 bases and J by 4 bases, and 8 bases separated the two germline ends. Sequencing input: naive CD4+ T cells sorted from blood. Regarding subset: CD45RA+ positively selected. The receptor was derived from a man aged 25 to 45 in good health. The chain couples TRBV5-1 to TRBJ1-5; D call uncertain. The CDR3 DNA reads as TGCGCCAGCAGCTTGGAGGGCTCAAATCAGCCCCAGCATTTT. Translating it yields CASSLEGSNQPQHF.